The sequence of this TCR beta chain was determined in a study of blood T cells in healthy people across ages. This clonotype has a single count. This CDR3 has 13 amino acids. Trimming pared 6 bases from V and 0 bases from J, leaving 12 bases between. Germline V lookup: CDR1 DFQATT, CDR2 SNEGSKA (reference sequence). Alongside a J-beta primer mix, a sample-barcoded 5' primer served in a second PCR lasting roughly 7 to 12 cycles. TCRdb redid the calling of the 5' RACE reads with MiXCR, one entry per CDR3 protein. The sample lists about 1.5 million distinct CDR3 sequences, 35% to 45% occurring once. The chain couples TRBV20-1 to TRBJ2-7; no clear D gene. The sequencing input was blood. The clonotype originates from a woman aged 18 to 35 in good health. The CDR3 DNA sequence: TGCAGTGCCAGACTGAAAAGCTCCTACGAGCAGTACTTC. Translated: CSARLKSSYEQYF.